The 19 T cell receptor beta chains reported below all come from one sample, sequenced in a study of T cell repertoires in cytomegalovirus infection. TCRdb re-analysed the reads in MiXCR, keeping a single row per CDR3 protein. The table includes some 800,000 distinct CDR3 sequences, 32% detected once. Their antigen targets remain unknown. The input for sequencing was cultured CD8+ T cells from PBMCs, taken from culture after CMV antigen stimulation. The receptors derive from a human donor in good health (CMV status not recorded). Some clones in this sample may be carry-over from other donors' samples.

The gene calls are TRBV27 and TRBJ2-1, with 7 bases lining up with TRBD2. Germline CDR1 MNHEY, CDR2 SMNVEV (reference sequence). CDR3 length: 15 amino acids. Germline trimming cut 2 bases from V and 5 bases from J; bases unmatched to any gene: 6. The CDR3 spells CASSLAEGTNNEQFF. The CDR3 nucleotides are TGTGCCAGCAGTTTAGCCGAAGGGACTAACAATGAGCAGTTCTTC.

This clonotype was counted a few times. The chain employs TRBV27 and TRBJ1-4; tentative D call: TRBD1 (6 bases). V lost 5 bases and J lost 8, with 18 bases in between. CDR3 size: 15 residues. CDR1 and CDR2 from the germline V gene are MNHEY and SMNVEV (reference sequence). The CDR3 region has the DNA TGTGCCAGCAGTGCGATATGGGGGGCGCGAGAAAAACTGTTTTTT. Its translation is CASSAIWGAREKLFF. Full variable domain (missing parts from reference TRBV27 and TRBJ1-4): EAQVTQNPRYLITVTGKKLTVTCSQNMNHEYMSWYRQDPGLGLRQIYYSMNVEVTDKGDVPEGYKVSRKEKRNFPLILESPSPNQTSLYFCASSAIWGAREKLFFGSGTQLSVL.

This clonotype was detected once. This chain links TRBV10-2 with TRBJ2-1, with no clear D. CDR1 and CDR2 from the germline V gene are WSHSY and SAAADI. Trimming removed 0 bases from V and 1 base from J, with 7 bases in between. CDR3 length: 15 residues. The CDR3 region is CASSESSQSYNEQFF. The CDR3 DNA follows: TGCGCCAGCAGTGAGTCGTCCCAGTCCTACAATGAGCAGTTCTTC.

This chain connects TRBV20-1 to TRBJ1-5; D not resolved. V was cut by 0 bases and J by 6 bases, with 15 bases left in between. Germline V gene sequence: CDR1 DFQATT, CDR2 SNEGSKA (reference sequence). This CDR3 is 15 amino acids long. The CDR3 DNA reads TGCAGTGCTAGAGATGGTTACAGCCTCGTTCAGCCCCAGCATTTT. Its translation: CSARDGYSLVQPQHF.

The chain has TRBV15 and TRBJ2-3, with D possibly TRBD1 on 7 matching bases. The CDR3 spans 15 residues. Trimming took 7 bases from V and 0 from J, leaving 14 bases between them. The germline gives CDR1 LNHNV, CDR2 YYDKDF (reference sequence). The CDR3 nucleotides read TGTGCCACCACCGTGACAGGGACTAGCACAGATACGCAGTATTTT. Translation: CATTVTGTSTDTQYF.

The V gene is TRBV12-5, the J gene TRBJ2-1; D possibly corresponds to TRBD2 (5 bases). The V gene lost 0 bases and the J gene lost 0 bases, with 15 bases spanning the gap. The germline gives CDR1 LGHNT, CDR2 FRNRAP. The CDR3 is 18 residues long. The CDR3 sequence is CASGLVPPQRSSYNEQFF. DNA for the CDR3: TGTGCTAGTGGTTTGGTACCCCCTCAGCGGTCCTCCTACAATGAGCAGTTCTTC.

CDR3 nucleotide sequence: TGCGCCAGCAGCAAGGGGACTAGCGGAGAGACCCAGTACTTC. It is translated as CASSKGTSGETQYF. V and J are TRBV4-3 and TRBJ2-5, with TRBD2 identical over 11 bases. V shed 5 bases, J shed 4 bases, and the junction held 3 bases outside the gene matches. Germline V gene lookup returns CDR1 LGHNA and CDR2 YSLEER. The CDR3 is 14 residues long.

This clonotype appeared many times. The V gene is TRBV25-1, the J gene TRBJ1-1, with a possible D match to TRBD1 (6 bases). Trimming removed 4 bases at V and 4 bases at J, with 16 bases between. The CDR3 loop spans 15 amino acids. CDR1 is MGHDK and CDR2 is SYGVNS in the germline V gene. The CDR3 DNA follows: TGTGCCAGCAGTGCAACACAGGGAGGTAGCACTGAAGCTTTCTTT. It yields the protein CASSATQGGSTEAFF.

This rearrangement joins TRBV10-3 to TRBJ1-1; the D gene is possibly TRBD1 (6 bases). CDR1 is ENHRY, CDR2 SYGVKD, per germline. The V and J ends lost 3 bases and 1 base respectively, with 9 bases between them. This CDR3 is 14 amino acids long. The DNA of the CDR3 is TGTGCCATCAGTGAAATGACAGGGAACACTGAAGCTTTCTTT. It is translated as CAISEMTGNTEAFF.

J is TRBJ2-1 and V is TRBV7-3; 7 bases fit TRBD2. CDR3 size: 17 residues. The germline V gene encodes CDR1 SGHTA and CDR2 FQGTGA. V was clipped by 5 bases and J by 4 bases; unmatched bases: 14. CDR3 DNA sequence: TGTGCCAGCAGCCCCACCGGGACTATTGCTACGTACAATGAGCAGTTCTTC. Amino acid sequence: CASSPTGTIATYNEQFF.

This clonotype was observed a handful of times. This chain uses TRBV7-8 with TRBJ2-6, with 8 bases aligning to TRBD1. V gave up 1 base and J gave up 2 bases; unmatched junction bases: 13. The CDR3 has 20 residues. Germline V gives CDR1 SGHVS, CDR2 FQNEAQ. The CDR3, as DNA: TGTGCCAGCAGCTTAGAACCCGCGACAGGGGTGGCCCCTGGGGCCAACGTCCTGACTTTC. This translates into CASSLEPATGVAPGANVLTF.

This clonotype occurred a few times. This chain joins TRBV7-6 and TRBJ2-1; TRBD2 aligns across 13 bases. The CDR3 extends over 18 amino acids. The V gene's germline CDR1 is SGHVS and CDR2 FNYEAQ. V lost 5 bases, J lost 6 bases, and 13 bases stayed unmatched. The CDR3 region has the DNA TGTGCCAGCAGCCTACTCCCGACTAGCGGGGGGCCATTCAATGAGCAGTTCTTC. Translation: CASSLLPTSGGPFNEQFF.

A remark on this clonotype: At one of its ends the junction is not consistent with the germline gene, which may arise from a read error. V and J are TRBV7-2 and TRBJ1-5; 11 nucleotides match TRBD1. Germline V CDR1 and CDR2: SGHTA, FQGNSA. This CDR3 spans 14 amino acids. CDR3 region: CASSLDRTGGPHHF. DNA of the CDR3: TGTGCCAGCAGCTTAGATAGGACAGGGGGCCCCCATCATTTT. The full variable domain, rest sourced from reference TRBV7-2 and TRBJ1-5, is GAGVSQSPSNKVTEKGKDVELRCDPISGHTALYWYRQSLGQGLEFLIYFQGNSAPDKSGLPSDRFSAERTGGSVSTLTIQRTQQEDSAVYLCASSLDRTGGPHHFGDGTRLSIL.

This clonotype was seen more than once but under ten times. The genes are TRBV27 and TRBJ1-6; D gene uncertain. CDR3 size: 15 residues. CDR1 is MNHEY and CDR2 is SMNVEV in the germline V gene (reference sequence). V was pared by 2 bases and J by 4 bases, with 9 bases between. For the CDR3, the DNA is TGTGCCAGCAGTTTAATAGGAGGGTATAATTCACCCCTCCACTTT. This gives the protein CASSLIGGYNSPLHF.

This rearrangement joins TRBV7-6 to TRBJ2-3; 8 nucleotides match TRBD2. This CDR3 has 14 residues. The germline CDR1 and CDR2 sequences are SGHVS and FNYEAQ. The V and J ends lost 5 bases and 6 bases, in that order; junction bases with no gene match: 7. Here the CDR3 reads CASSQVAGPDTQYF. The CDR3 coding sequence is TGTGCCAGCAGCCAGGTAGCGGGGCCCGATACGCAGTATTTT. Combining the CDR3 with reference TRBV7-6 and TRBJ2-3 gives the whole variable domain GAGVSQSPRYKVTKRGQDVALRCDPISGHVSLYWYRQALGQGPEFLTYFNYEAQQDKSGLPNDRFSAERPEGSISTLTIQRTEQRDSAMYRCASSQVAGPDTQYFGPGTRLTVL.

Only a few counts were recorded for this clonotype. The CDR3 is CASSFGQGPPYEQYF. The DNA of the CDR3 is TGTGCCAGCAGTTTCGGACAGGGGCCCCCTTACGAGCAGTACTTC. The genes are TRBV12-3 or TRBV12-4 and TRBJ2-7; 9 bases align to TRBD1. The CDR3 is made up of 15 amino acids. V dropped 3 bases and J dropped 4; count of bases not matched to a gene: 7.

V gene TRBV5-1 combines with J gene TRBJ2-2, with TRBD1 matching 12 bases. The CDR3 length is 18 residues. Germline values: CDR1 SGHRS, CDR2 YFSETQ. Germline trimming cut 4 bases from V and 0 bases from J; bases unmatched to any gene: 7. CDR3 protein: CASSRPGQGAPNTGELFF. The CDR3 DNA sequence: TGCGCCAGCAGCAGGCCGGGACAGGGGGCGCCGAACACCGGGGAGCTGTTTTTT.

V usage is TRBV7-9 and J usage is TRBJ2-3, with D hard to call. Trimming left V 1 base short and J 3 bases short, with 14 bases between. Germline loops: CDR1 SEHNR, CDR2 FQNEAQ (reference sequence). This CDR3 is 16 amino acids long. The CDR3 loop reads CASSLGGSRQTDTQYF. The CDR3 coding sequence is TGTGCCAGCAGCTTAGGAGGATCAAGGCAAACAGATACGCAGTATTTT.

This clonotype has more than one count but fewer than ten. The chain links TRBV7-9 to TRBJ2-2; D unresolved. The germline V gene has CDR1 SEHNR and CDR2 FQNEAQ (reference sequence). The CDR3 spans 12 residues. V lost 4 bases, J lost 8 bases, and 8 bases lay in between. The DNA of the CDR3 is TGTGCCAGCAGCTCCGAACCTGGGGAGCTGTTTTTT. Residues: CASSSEPGELFF.